The next 10 T cell receptor beta chains were all read from a single sample in a study of T cells after yellow fever vaccination. TCRdb re-analysed the 5' RACE reads in MiXCR, keeping a single row per CDR3 protein. The table includes about 85,000 distinct CDR3 sequences, 13% detected once. The sequenced sample was CD8+ T cells not binding an NS4B(214-222) dextramer, sorted from PBMCs, obtained approximately 20 days after the first yellow fever vaccination. These receptors originate from a man between 18 and 29 years old who received the YFV17D yellow fever vaccine.

This chain joins TRBV11-2 and TRBJ2-5; 11 nucleotides match TRBD2. This CDR3 is 17 amino acids long. J gave up 7 bases and V 0 bases, and 10 bases lay outside the gene matches. Per germline, CDR1 SGHAT and CDR2 FQNNGV. The DNA for the CDR3 is TGTGCCAGCAGCTTAGATCAGGGACTAGCGGCCGCGGGGACCCAGTACTTC. Translation: CASSLDQGLAAAGTQYF.

This clonotype was detected only a few times. This rearrangement joins TRBV29-1 to TRBJ1-2; no clear D. V lost 7 bases, J lost 4 bases, and 10 bases lay in between. Germline V gene lookup returns CDR1 SQVTM and CDR2 ANQGSEA. This CDR3 has 11 amino acids. In DNA, the CDR3 is TGCAGCGCACAGAACCTCTATGGCTACACCTTC. Its protein is CSAQNLYGYTF.

The sample holds a few counts of this clonotype. This rearrangement joins TRBV6-5 to TRBJ2-1; a weak D match, TRBD1 (5 bases). The CDR3 loop spans 16 amino acids. Germline V gene sequence: CDR1 MNHEY, CDR2 SVGAGI. The V and J ends lost 0 bases and 5 bases respectively, with 14 bases between them. The CDR3 nucleotides read TGTGCCAGCAGTTACTCGTTTCAGGGAAAGGACAATGAGCAGTTCTTC. Protein: CASSYSFQGKDNEQFF.

In nucleotides, the CDR3 is TGTGCCAGCAGCTTAGGGACTGTACCCTACGAGCAGTACTTC. Translation: CASSLGTVPYEQYF. The chain employs TRBV7-2 and TRBJ2-7; D may be TRBD2 (5 bases). Germline V CDR1 and CDR2: SGHTA, FQGNSA. Trimming left V 1 base short and J 2 bases short, with 9 bases between. This CDR3 region has 14 residues.

The CDR3: CASRDLLKTYNEQFF. CDR3 nucleotide sequence: TGTGCCAGCAGGGACTTGCTAAAAACCTACAATGAGCAGTTCTTC. The chain uses TRBV2 and TRBJ2-1; TRBD2 is a possible D gene (5 bases). V lost 6 bases and J lost 2, with 14 bases in between. This CDR3 comprises 15 residues. Germline CDR1 and CDR2: SNHLY and FYNNEI.

This clonotype has more than one count but fewer than ten. This rearrangement joins TRBV4-2 to TRBJ2-2; D gene ambiguous. The CDR3 has 15 amino acids. Germline V gene sequence: CDR1 LGHNA, CDR2 YNFKEQ. Trimming removed 3 bases from V and 6 bases from J, with 14 bases in between. Here the CDR3 reads CASSQGNQISGELFF. DNA for the CDR3: TGTGCCAGCAGCCAGGGCAACCAGATCTCCGGGGAGCTGTTTTTT.

This chain connects TRBV20-1 to TRBJ1-5, with D maybe TRBD1 (6 bases). The V gene's germline CDR1 is DFQATT and CDR2 SNEGSKA (reference sequence). V was trimmed by 5 bases and J by 7 bases, leaving 12 bases between them. CDR3 length equals 12 residues. The CDR3 spells CSAATGKQPQHF. CDR3 bases: TGCAGTGCTGCTACAGGGAAGCAGCCCCAGCATTTT.

This clonotype was observed a handful of times. V and J are TRBV3-1 and TRBJ2-7; 7 positions match TRBD2. The germline CDR1 and CDR2 sequences are LGHDT and YNNKEL (reference sequence). With V trimmed by 1 base and J by 3 bases, 6 bases remained unmatched. The CDR3 covers 15 residues. The CDR3 reads CASSQGEGPYYEQYF. The CDR3 bases are TGTGCCAGCAGCCAAGGGGAGGGGCCCTACTACGAGCAGTACTTC.

This clonotype has more than one count but fewer than ten. This chain links TRBV4-3 with TRBJ1-1, with unresolved D. V lost 1 base and J 0 bases, leaving 9 bases between the germline ends. Germline V CDR1 and CDR2: LGHNA, YSLEER. This CDR3 comprises 15 residues. The CDR3 sequence: CASSQGEDMNTEAFF. The CDR3 bases are TGCGCCAGCAGCCAAGGGGAGGATATGAACACTGAAGCTTTCTTT.

J is TRBJ2-3 and V is TRBV6-2 or TRBV6-3; D possibly corresponds to TRBD2 (6 bases). V dropped 10 bases and J dropped 3 bases, with 23 bases sitting between them. Germline-derived CDR1 and CDR2 are MNHEY and SVGEGT. This CDR3 contains 16 residues. CDR3 sequence: CATKLRRDRRTDTQYF. The CDR3 DNA reads as TGTGCCACCAAGTTACGGAGGGACCGGAGAACAGATACGCAGTATTTT.